Below, 19 T cell receptor beta chains from the same sample are listed, as sequenced in a study of CD8 T cells in Susac syndrome. With random hexamers, reverse transcription was performed on about 0.5 to 1 ug of RNA. TCRdb re-called the immunoSEQ multiplex PCR reads through MiXCR, storing one row per CDR3 protein. This table holds some 110,000 distinct CDR3 sequences, 85% to 95% found once. The specimen was CD8+ T cells from PBMCs. The receptors derive from a human donor with multiple sclerosis.

In this sample, this clonotype turned up once. V is TRBV7-9 and J is TRBJ1-2, with a tentative D call TRBD1 (5 bases). CDR3 length equals 16 residues. Deletions cut 4 bases from V and 3 bases from J, with 18 bases between. CDR1 and CDR2 (germline): SEHNR, FQNEAQ (reference sequence). CDR3 bases: TGTGCCAGCAGCTCGTCCCGGGGGAAGGGAGACTATGGCTACACCTTC. This codes for CASSSSRGKGDYGYTF. The variable domain in full, with the rest retrieved from reference TRBV7-9 and TRBJ1-2, is DTGVSQNPRHKITKRGQNVTFRCDPISEHNRLYWYRQTLGQGPEFLTYFQNEAQLEKSRLLSDRFSAERPKGSFSTLEIQRTEQGDSAMYLCASSSSRGKGDYGYTFGSGTRLTVV.

The chain joins TRBV5-1 to TRBJ2-5, with TRBD1 matching 7 bases. The CDR3 spans 16 residues. The V segment lost 2 bases and the J segment 2 bases; nucleotides outside the gene matches: 9. CDR1 is SGHRS, CDR2 YFSETQ, per germline. The CDR3 sequence: CASSLRGQSTQETQYF. CDR3 bases: TGCGCCAGCAGCTTAAGGGGACAGTCTACACAAGAGACCCAGTACTTC. The whole variable domain, filled in from reference TRBV5-1 and TRBJ2-5, reads KAGVTQTPRYLIKTRGQQVTLSCSPISGHRSVSWYQQTPGQGLQFLFEYFSETQRNKGNFPGRFSGRQFSNSRSEMNVSTLELGDSALYLCASSLRGQSTQETQYFGPGTRLLVL.

J is TRBJ2-7 and V is TRBV27, with D maybe TRBD1 (6 bases). The length of the CDR3 is 13 residues. Germline V gene data show CDR1 as MNHEY and CDR2 as SMNVEV (reference sequence). Trimming removed 6 bases from V and 3 bases from J, with 12 bases in between. DNA of the CDR3: TGTGCCAGCAGCTTTGACAGGAGCTACGAGCAGTACTTC. This sequence encodes CASSFDRSYEQYF.

The sample holds a few counts of this clonotype. The gene calls are TRBV5-1 and TRBJ2-7; 12 positions agree with TRBD2. V was pared by 5 bases and J by 3 bases, with 3 bases of the junction left unmatched. CDR1 is SGHRS and CDR2 is YFSETQ in the germline V gene. This CDR3 comprises 14 residues. The DNA of the CDR3 is TGCGCCAGCAGGGAGGGACTAGCGGGCTACGAGCAGTACGTC. Translation gives CASREGLAGYEQYV.

The gene calls are TRBV19 and TRBJ1-5; D unresolved. The V gene's germline CDR1 is LNHDA and CDR2 SQIVND (reference sequence). V was clipped by 5 bases and J by 4 bases, with 12 bases between them. The CDR3 extends over 14 amino acids. The DNA of the CDR3 is TGTGCCAGTAGTTACGGGGTAGGAAATCAGCCCCAGCATTTT. Its protein product is CASSYGVGNQPQHF.

J is TRBJ2-1 and V is TRBV2, with TRBD1 identical over 8 bases. Germline V gives CDR1 SNHLY, CDR2 FYNNEI. V lost 0 bases and J lost 11; bases outside the gene matches: 15. The CDR3 extends over 17 amino acids. The CDR3 region has the DNA TGTGCCAGCAGTGAAGCGCTGGGAACAGGGGGTAGGGGGAAGCAGTTCTTC. Amino acid sequence: CASSEALGTGGRGKQFF.

The gene calls are TRBV4-1 and TRBJ2-3; D is possibly TRBD2 (6 bases). V lost 1 base and J lost 4, with 12 bases in between. The germline CDR1 and CDR2 sequences are MGHRA and YSYEKL. This CDR3 contains 15 residues. CDR3 loop: CASSQAPEGPDTQYF. CDR3 in DNA: TGCGCCAGCAGCCAAGCCCCGGAGGGCCCAGATACGCAGTATTTT.

The chain has TRBV9 and TRBJ1-6; D is unresolved. The V end was cut by 5 bases, the J end by 0 bases, with 15 bases between. Germline CDR1 and CDR2: SGDLS and YYNGEE. The CDR3 spans 17 residues. The CDR3 region has the DNA TGTGCCAGCAGTGACCTTGCGGTCAGCTCCTATAATTCACCCCTCCACTTT. This translates into CASSDLAVSSYNSPLHF.

The chain carries TRBV4-1 and TRBJ1-2; D gene uncertain. Deletions cut 4 bases from V and 2 bases from J, with 8 bases between. CDR3 length: 13 residues. The V gene's germline CDR1 is MGHRA and CDR2 YSYEKL. CDR3 DNA sequence: TGCGCCAGCAGCCGGTCGGAGAACTATGGCTACACCTTC. As protein: CASSRSENYGYTF.

The V and J genes are TRBV4-1 and TRBJ1-1, with a possible D match to TRBD1 (5 bases). CDR3 length: 15 residues. CDR1 MGHRA and CDR2 YSYEKL come from the germline V gene. The V gene lost 1 base and the J gene lost 4 bases, with 13 bases spanning the gap. As DNA, the CDR3 is TGCGCCAGCAGCCAAGCTCAGGGCGGGTTCACTGAAGCTTTCTTT. This gives the protein CASSQAQGGFTEAFF.

The rearrangement uses TRBV2 and TRBJ1-2; D remains unclear. In germline, CDR1 is SNHLY, CDR2 FYNNEI. With 6 bases removed from V and 4 bases from J, the gap between germline ends came to 18 bases. This CDR3 comprises 15 residues. The CDR3 DNA is TGTGCCAGCAGCCGGGATCCTATGAGAAGCTATGGCTACACCTTC. Its protein product is CASSRDPMRSYGYTF.

The chain joins TRBV27 to TRBJ1-2, with D perhaps matching TRBD1 (5 bases). V dropped 3 bases and J dropped 0 bases, with 8 bases sitting between them. The CDR3 runs 14 residues. The germline V gene has CDR1 MNHEY and CDR2 SMNVEV (reference sequence). CDR3 sequence (DNA): TGTGCCAGCAGTTTGGGGGTGGCTAACTATGGCTACACCTTC. Amino acid sequence: CASSLGVANYGYTF.

The rearrangement uses TRBV4-1 and TRBJ2-2; perhaps TRBD2 as D (6 bases). In germline, CDR1 is MGHRA, CDR2 YSYEKL. Trimming stripped 4 bases from V and 1 base from J, with 10 bases between. This CDR3 has 15 residues. CDR3 nucleotide sequence: TGCGCCAGCAGCCCCCGGGACTGGAACACCGGGGAGCTGTTTTTT. It is translated as CASSPRDWNTGELFF.

J is TRBJ1-6 and V is TRBV5-4, with 7 bases matching TRBD1. With V trimmed by 4 bases and J by 3 bases, 10 bases remained unmatched. Germline lookup yields CDR1 SGHNT and CDR2 YYREEE (reference sequence). The CDR3 covers 17 residues. Here the CDR3 reads CASSPGPGQIYNSPLHF. In nucleotides, the CDR3 is TGTGCCAGCAGCCCAGGACCGGGACAGATCTATAATTCACCCCTCCACTTT.

The chain carries TRBV5-1 and TRBJ1-3, with D uncertain. The CDR3 covers 12 residues. Germline V gene sequence: CDR1 SGHRS, CDR2 YFSETQ. Between the trimmed V and J ends, which lost 5 bases and 3 bases, there was a span of 6 bases. CDR3 loop: CASSSDGNTIYF. Here the CDR3 DNA reads TGCGCCAGCAGTTCGGATGGAAACACCATATATTTT.

The chain combines TRBV15 with TRBJ2-5; 8 bases map to TRBD2. Germline lookup yields CDR1 LNHNV and CDR2 YYDKDF (reference sequence). CDR3 size: 16 residues. Trimming at V came to 2 bases and at J to 5 bases, leaving 10 bases not matched to a gene. The CDR3 sequence: CATSRPLEREWETQYF. The DNA for the CDR3 is TGTGCCACCAGCAGACCCCTGGAGCGGGAGTGGGAGACCCAGTACTTC.

The V and J genes are TRBV7-9 and TRBJ2-1; D gene uncertain. This CDR3 spans 14 amino acids. Looked up from germline, CDR1 is SEHNR and CDR2 is FQNEAQ (reference sequence). V was trimmed by 5 bases and J by 6 bases, leaving 14 bases between them. This chain's CDR3 is CASSAPRGGNEQFF. In DNA, the CDR3 is TGTGCCAGCAGCGCGCCCCGAGGTGGCAATGAGCAGTTCTTC.

The chain has TRBV28 and TRBJ2-5; 7 bases map to TRBD1. The CDR3 has 15 residues. Germline loops: CDR1 MDHEN, CDR2 SYDVKM. V dropped 3 bases and J dropped 5; count of bases not matched to a gene: 9. The CDR3 DNA follows: TGTGCCAGCAGTTTCATAGACAGGGAATCGGAGACCCAGTACTTC. Protein product: CASSFIDRESETQYF.

V gene TRBV6-2 or TRBV6-3 combines with J gene TRBJ1-5; D perhaps matches TRBD1 (5 bases). Germline-derived CDR1 and CDR2 are MNHEY and SVGEGT. V shed 4 bases and J shed 6 bases, with 10 bases lying between them. The CDR3 is 13 residues long. Here the CDR3 DNA reads TGTGCCAGCAGTTGGCCGGGGGGTCAGCCCCAGCATTTT. This codes for CASSWPGGQPQHF.